What follows are 23 T cell receptor beta chains derived from one specimen sequenced in a study of blood T cell repertoires in COVID-19. The assay was immunoSEQ multiplex PCR, and TCRdb's table has in-frame clones only and misses some. In the table there are approximately 100,000 clones, about 89% of which are singletons. Sequenced input: peripheral blood. The receptor source for this set is a human donor with acute or convalescent COVID-19. The donor label of this sample is uncertain.

The rearrangement joins TRBV7-8 to TRBJ1-1; 9 bases line up with TRBD1. With 7 bases clipped from V and 4 bases from J, the junction kept 10 bases outside the gene matches. CDR3 length: 15 residues. Per germline, CDR1 SGHVS and CDR2 FQNEAQ. CDR3 loop: CASTRTGVLGTEAFF. CDR3 nucleotide sequence: TGTGCCAGCACCCGGACAGGGGTTCTCGGCACTGAAGCTTTCTTT.

This clone has only one observation. This chain joins TRBV5-1 and TRBJ1-1; D remains unclear. Looked up from germline, CDR1 is SGHRS and CDR2 is YFSETQ. The CDR3 totals 16 residues. The V end was cut by 3 bases, the J end by 0 bases, with 15 bases between. The CDR3 loop reads CASSSADFILNTEAFF. The CDR3 bases are TGCGCCAGCAGCTCGGCGGATTTTATCCTGAACACTGAAGCTTTCTTT.

The chain employs TRBV5-4 and TRBJ2-7; TRBD1 matches 10 bases. J lost 4 bases, V lost 4 bases, and 5 bases had no gene match. Germline V CDR1 and CDR2: SGHNT, YYREEE (reference sequence). This CDR3 region has 14 residues. The CDR3 DNA is TGTGCCAGCAGCAAGGGACAGGGGAGGTACGAGCAGTACTTC. It translates to CASSKGQGRYEQYF.

The chain employs TRBV28 and TRBJ2-2, with TRBD2 matching 7 bases. In germline, CDR1 is MDHEN, CDR2 SYDVKM. Trimming cost V 2 bases and J 2 bases; bases outside gene matches: 5. The CDR3 has 16 residues. For the CDR3, the DNA is TGTGCCAGCAGTTTAGGCGGGAGTGGTAACACCGGGGAGCTGTTTTTT. Translating gives CASSLGGSGNTGELFF.

The chain links TRBV5-5 to TRBJ1-3; D gene uncertain. The V gene's germline CDR1 is SGHKS and CDR2 YYEKEE (reference sequence). The CDR3 spans 15 residues. V was cut by 0 bases and J by 1 base, with 8 bases left in between. The CDR3 protein is CASSLDLASGNTIYF. The CDR3 DNA reads TGTGCCAGCAGCTTGGATTTGGCTTCTGGAAACACCATATATTTT.

The rearrangement links TRBV28 to TRBJ1-6; the match to TRBD1 covers 11 bases. Germline V gene sequence: CDR1 MDHEN, CDR2 SYDVKM. Unmatched junction bases numbered 15, after V lost 6 bases and J lost 8 bases. The CDR3 extends over 18 amino acids. CDR3 bases: TGTGCCAGCAGCCGACTTGGGCCGGGACAGGGGGGAGATTCACCCCTCCACTTT. It codes for CASSRLGPGQGGDSPLHF.

This clone was observed a handful of times. The gene calls are TRBV28 and TRBJ1-2, with TRBD1 identical over 9 bases. CDR3 length: 16 residues. Trimming removed 3 bases from V and 10 bases from J; junction bases left unmatched: 15. Looked up from germline, CDR1 is MDHEN and CDR2 is SYDVKM. In nucleotides, the CDR3 is TGTGCCAGCAGTTTTAGCTCCTTTGGACAGGGGCGATTCTACACCTTC. Translation: CASSFSSFGQGRFYTF.

A word on this clone: Other DNA sequences from this sample encode an identical CDR3 as well. This chain uses TRBV18 with TRBJ2-1, with TRBD1 identical over 9 bases. The V gene's germline CDR1 is KGHSH and CDR2 LQKENI. The CDR3 has 15 residues. Trimming took 0 bases from V and 6 from J; bases not matched to a gene: 3. The CDR3 loop is CASSPPTGGGNEQFF. CDR3 in DNA: TGTGCCAGCTCACCACCCACAGGGGGCGGCAATGAGCAGTTCTTC.

The table lists this clone with a count of one. CDR3 in amino acids: CASSLLETSGSWYEQYF. DNA of the CDR3: TGTGCCAGCAGTTTATTGGAGACTAGCGGGAGTTGGTACGAGCAGTACTTC. The chain carries TRBV27 and TRBJ2-7; 12 bases agree with TRBD2. Unmatched junction bases numbered 8, after V lost 1 base and J lost 4 bases. This CDR3 is 17 amino acids long. CDR1 is MNHEY, CDR2 SMNVEV, per germline (reference sequence).

This clone has more than one count but fewer than ten. The rearrangement uses TRBV7-9 and TRBJ1-4; TRBD1 might be the D (5 bases). The CDR3 runs 16 residues. Germline CDR1 SEHNR, CDR2 FQNEAQ (reference sequence). V dropped 0 bases and J dropped 3 bases, with 11 bases sitting between them. The chain's CDR3 is CASSLAPGEANEKLFF. CDR3 in DNA: TGTGCCAGCAGCTTAGCCCCGGGGGAAGCTAATGAAAAACTGTTTTTT. Variable domain in full (rest from reference TRBV7-9 and TRBJ1-4): DTGVSQNPRHKITKRGQNVTFRCDPISEHNRLYWYRQTLGQGPEFLTYFQNEAQLEKSRLLSDRFSAERPKGSFSTLEIQRTEQGDSAMYLCASSLAPGEANEKLFFGSGTQLSVL.

This chain links TRBV9 with TRBJ2-1; D is possibly TRBD2 (6 bases). Germline CDR1 is SGDLS and CDR2 is YYNGEE. The CDR3 loop spans 14 amino acids. V lost 4 bases to trimming and J lost 6 bases, with 14 bases between them. CDR3: CASSPGLTFNEQFF. The CDR3 DNA reads as TGTGCCAGCAGCCCCGGACTAACATTCAATGAGCAGTTCTTC. Using reference TRBV9 and TRBJ2-1 for the parts outside the CDR3, the full variable domain is DSGVTQTPKHLITATGQRVTLRCSPRSGDLSVYWYQQSLDQGLQFLIQYYNGEERAKGNILERFSAQQFPDLHSELNLSSLELGDSALYFCASSPGLTFNEQFFGPGTRLTVL.

V and J are TRBV9 and TRBJ2-1, with D possibly being TRBD2 (5 bases). CDR3 length equals 16 residues. V lost 3 bases to trimming and J lost 0 bases, with 13 bases between them. Looked up from germline, CDR1 is SGDLS and CDR2 is YYNGEE. The CDR3 DNA reads TGTGCCAGCAGCGGCTTAGCGTCGAGCTCCTACAATGAGCAGTTCTTC. This gives the protein CASSGLASSSYNEQFF.

Comments on this clone: Other DNA sequences in the sample encode the same CDR3. The chain employs TRBV12-3 or TRBV12-4 and TRBJ1-2; tentative D call: TRBD1 (6 bases). The germline V and J ends were trimmed by 5 bases and 2 bases, with 9 bases remaining between them. CDR3 size: 13 residues. The CDR3 sequence is CASSPGQNYGYTF. The CDR3 region has the DNA TGTGCCAGCAGTCCCGGACAGAACTATGGCTACACCTTC.

The genes are TRBV14 and TRBJ2-5; no firm D call. The CDR3 spans 14 residues. Germline V CDR1 and CDR2: SGHDN, FVKESK. Trimming took off 1 base at V and 3 bases at J, with 9 bases between the two ends. The CDR3 sequence: CASSQVQLEETQYF. The CDR3 nucleotides read TGTGCCAGCAGCCAAGTACAGTTAGAAGAGACCCAGTACTTC.

The rearrangement uses TRBV27 and TRBJ1-2; 8 bases line up with TRBD1. The CDR3 spans 14 residues. V shed 0 bases, J shed 7 bases, and the junction held 4 bases outside the gene matches. CDR1 is MNHEY and CDR2 is SMNVEV in the germline V gene (reference sequence). This CDR3 is CASSLSGQGSGYTF. The CDR3 bases are TGTGCCAGCAGTTTATCCGGACAGGGTAGTGGCTACACCTTC.

This clone was detected only once. The V gene is TRBV15, the J gene TRBJ1-4; unclear D gene. Trimming shortened V by 3 bases and J by 3 bases, and 11 bases separated the two germline ends. Germline CDR1 LNHNV, CDR2 YYDKDF (reference sequence). The CDR3 consists of 15 residues. CDR3 coding DNA: TGTGCCACCAGCAGGGAGACCGCGGCTAATGAAAAACTGTTTTTT. It yields the protein CATSRETAANEKLFF.

The chain combines TRBV5-1 with TRBJ1-1; D perhaps matches TRBD1 (5 bases). V lost 4 bases and J lost 4, with 23 bases in between. This CDR3 has 17 amino acids. Germline V gene lookup returns CDR1 SGHRS and CDR2 YFSETQ. The CDR3 sequence is CASSLVAGMGLVTEAFF. CDR3 DNA sequence: TGCGCCAGCAGCCTTGTAGCAGGGATGGGGCTCGTCACTGAAGCTTTCTTT.

This clone showed up just a few times. This sequence joins TRBV29-1 and TRBJ1-2; D is perhaps TRBD1 (6 bases). The CDR3 length is 13 residues. Germline V gene sequence: CDR1 SQVTM, CDR2 ANQGSEA. Trimming removed 4 bases at V and 8 bases at J, with 17 bases between. This chain's CDR3 is CSVVPPQGQGYTF. The CDR3 DNA is TGCAGCGTTGTGCCCCCGCAGGGACAAGGCTACACCTTC.

This CDR3 is CASSQDQGQSYGYTF. For the CDR3, the DNA is TGCGCCAGCAGCCAAGATCAGGGCCAAAGTTATGGCTACACCTTC. The chain combines TRBV4-1 with TRBJ1-2, with D possibly TRBD1 on 5 matching bases. Per the germline V gene, CDR1 is MGHRA and CDR2 is YSYEKL. Trimming stripped 0 bases from V and 5 bases from J, with 13 bases between. The CDR3 covers 15 residues.

The chain couples TRBV19 to TRBJ1-2, with 8 bases fitting TRBD1. The germline V gene has CDR1 LNHDA and CDR2 SQIVND (reference sequence). V gave up 3 bases and J gave up 4 bases; unmatched junction bases: 7. This CDR3 region has 15 residues. The CDR3 is CASSIVGDRSYGYTF. Written as DNA, the CDR3 is TGTGCCAGTAGTATCGTCGGGGACAGGTCCTATGGCTACACCTTC.

This chain connects TRBV6-2 or TRBV6-3 to TRBJ1-1, with D uncertain. With 5 bases removed from V and 4 bases from J, the gap between germline ends came to 17 bases. The CDR3 is made up of 15 amino acids. From germline, CDR1 is MNHEY and CDR2 SVGEGT. This chain's CDR3 is CASSKDRRGSTEAFF. CDR3 nucleotides: TGTGCCAGCAGTAAGGACCGGCGGGGAAGCACTGAAGCTTTCTTT.

The gene calls are TRBV5-8 and TRBJ2-1; D gene unclear. The CDR3 runs to 16 residues. Germline V gene sequence: CDR1 SGHTS, CDR2 YDEGEE. V gave up 0 bases and J gave up 0 bases, with 10 bases separating them. CDR3 DNA: TGTGCCAGCAGCTTGGCGAAGCGTAGCTCCTACAATGAGCAGTTCTTC. Protein sequence: CASSLAKRSSYNEQFF. The entire variable domain, with the rest obtained from reference TRBV5-8 and TRBJ2-1, is as follows: EAGVTQSPTHLIKTRGQQATLRCSPISGHTSVYWYQQALGLGLQFLLWYDEGEERNRGNFPPRFSGRQFPNYSSELNVNALELEDSALYLCASSLAKRSSYNEQFFGPGTRLTVL.

The gene calls are TRBV5-5 and TRBJ2-1; 8 nucleotides match TRBD2. Germline CDR1 is SGHKS and CDR2 is YYEKEE (reference sequence). J was trimmed by 10 bases and V by 4 bases; bases with no gene match: 10. There are 14 residues in the CDR3. CDR3 region: CASSEQPTSGEQFF. CDR3 in DNA: TGTGCCAGCAGCGAGCAGCCTACTAGCGGCGAGCAGTTCTTC.